This TCR beta chain is drawn from a study of molecular identifiers for immune sequencing clone quantification. The study, taken as a whole, reports: Over 97% of effector molecules, yet under 1% of naive-cell molecules, were held by clones above 20 RNA copies. Sizes of clones that are highly expanded could be underestimated (if identical TCR molecules share a barcode).

Trimming at V came to 5 bases and at J to 0 bases, leaving 9 bases not matched to a gene. Germline lookup yields CDR1 LNHDA and CDR2 SQIVND (reference sequence). This CDR3 comprises 17 residues. It was with previously described methods and listed TCR primers that bulk TCR libraries were made. TCRdb analysed the PCR reads with MiXCR anew, one entry per CDR3 protein. The sample includes some 680,000 distinct CDR3 sequences, less than 30% of them seen just once. For naive CD8 T cells, sorting used the CD8+CD4-CCR7+CD45RA+ phenotype. The table lists this clonotype with many counts. Its target is not known.

This sequence originates from a human donor in good health. Some libraries in this study had Jurkat cell RNA spiked in. Sequencing input: naive CD8+ T cells from blood, with Jurkat cell RNA spiked in. Subset denoted: FACS-sorted CD8+CD4-CCR7+CD45RA+ naive T cells. The rearrangement links TRBV19 to TRBJ1-5; 8 nucleotides line up with TRBD1. The CDR3 loop reads CASSAGTGSYSNQPQHF. Written as DNA, the CDR3 is TGTGCCAGTAGTGCGGGGACAGGCAGTTATAGCAATCAGCCCCAGCATTTT.